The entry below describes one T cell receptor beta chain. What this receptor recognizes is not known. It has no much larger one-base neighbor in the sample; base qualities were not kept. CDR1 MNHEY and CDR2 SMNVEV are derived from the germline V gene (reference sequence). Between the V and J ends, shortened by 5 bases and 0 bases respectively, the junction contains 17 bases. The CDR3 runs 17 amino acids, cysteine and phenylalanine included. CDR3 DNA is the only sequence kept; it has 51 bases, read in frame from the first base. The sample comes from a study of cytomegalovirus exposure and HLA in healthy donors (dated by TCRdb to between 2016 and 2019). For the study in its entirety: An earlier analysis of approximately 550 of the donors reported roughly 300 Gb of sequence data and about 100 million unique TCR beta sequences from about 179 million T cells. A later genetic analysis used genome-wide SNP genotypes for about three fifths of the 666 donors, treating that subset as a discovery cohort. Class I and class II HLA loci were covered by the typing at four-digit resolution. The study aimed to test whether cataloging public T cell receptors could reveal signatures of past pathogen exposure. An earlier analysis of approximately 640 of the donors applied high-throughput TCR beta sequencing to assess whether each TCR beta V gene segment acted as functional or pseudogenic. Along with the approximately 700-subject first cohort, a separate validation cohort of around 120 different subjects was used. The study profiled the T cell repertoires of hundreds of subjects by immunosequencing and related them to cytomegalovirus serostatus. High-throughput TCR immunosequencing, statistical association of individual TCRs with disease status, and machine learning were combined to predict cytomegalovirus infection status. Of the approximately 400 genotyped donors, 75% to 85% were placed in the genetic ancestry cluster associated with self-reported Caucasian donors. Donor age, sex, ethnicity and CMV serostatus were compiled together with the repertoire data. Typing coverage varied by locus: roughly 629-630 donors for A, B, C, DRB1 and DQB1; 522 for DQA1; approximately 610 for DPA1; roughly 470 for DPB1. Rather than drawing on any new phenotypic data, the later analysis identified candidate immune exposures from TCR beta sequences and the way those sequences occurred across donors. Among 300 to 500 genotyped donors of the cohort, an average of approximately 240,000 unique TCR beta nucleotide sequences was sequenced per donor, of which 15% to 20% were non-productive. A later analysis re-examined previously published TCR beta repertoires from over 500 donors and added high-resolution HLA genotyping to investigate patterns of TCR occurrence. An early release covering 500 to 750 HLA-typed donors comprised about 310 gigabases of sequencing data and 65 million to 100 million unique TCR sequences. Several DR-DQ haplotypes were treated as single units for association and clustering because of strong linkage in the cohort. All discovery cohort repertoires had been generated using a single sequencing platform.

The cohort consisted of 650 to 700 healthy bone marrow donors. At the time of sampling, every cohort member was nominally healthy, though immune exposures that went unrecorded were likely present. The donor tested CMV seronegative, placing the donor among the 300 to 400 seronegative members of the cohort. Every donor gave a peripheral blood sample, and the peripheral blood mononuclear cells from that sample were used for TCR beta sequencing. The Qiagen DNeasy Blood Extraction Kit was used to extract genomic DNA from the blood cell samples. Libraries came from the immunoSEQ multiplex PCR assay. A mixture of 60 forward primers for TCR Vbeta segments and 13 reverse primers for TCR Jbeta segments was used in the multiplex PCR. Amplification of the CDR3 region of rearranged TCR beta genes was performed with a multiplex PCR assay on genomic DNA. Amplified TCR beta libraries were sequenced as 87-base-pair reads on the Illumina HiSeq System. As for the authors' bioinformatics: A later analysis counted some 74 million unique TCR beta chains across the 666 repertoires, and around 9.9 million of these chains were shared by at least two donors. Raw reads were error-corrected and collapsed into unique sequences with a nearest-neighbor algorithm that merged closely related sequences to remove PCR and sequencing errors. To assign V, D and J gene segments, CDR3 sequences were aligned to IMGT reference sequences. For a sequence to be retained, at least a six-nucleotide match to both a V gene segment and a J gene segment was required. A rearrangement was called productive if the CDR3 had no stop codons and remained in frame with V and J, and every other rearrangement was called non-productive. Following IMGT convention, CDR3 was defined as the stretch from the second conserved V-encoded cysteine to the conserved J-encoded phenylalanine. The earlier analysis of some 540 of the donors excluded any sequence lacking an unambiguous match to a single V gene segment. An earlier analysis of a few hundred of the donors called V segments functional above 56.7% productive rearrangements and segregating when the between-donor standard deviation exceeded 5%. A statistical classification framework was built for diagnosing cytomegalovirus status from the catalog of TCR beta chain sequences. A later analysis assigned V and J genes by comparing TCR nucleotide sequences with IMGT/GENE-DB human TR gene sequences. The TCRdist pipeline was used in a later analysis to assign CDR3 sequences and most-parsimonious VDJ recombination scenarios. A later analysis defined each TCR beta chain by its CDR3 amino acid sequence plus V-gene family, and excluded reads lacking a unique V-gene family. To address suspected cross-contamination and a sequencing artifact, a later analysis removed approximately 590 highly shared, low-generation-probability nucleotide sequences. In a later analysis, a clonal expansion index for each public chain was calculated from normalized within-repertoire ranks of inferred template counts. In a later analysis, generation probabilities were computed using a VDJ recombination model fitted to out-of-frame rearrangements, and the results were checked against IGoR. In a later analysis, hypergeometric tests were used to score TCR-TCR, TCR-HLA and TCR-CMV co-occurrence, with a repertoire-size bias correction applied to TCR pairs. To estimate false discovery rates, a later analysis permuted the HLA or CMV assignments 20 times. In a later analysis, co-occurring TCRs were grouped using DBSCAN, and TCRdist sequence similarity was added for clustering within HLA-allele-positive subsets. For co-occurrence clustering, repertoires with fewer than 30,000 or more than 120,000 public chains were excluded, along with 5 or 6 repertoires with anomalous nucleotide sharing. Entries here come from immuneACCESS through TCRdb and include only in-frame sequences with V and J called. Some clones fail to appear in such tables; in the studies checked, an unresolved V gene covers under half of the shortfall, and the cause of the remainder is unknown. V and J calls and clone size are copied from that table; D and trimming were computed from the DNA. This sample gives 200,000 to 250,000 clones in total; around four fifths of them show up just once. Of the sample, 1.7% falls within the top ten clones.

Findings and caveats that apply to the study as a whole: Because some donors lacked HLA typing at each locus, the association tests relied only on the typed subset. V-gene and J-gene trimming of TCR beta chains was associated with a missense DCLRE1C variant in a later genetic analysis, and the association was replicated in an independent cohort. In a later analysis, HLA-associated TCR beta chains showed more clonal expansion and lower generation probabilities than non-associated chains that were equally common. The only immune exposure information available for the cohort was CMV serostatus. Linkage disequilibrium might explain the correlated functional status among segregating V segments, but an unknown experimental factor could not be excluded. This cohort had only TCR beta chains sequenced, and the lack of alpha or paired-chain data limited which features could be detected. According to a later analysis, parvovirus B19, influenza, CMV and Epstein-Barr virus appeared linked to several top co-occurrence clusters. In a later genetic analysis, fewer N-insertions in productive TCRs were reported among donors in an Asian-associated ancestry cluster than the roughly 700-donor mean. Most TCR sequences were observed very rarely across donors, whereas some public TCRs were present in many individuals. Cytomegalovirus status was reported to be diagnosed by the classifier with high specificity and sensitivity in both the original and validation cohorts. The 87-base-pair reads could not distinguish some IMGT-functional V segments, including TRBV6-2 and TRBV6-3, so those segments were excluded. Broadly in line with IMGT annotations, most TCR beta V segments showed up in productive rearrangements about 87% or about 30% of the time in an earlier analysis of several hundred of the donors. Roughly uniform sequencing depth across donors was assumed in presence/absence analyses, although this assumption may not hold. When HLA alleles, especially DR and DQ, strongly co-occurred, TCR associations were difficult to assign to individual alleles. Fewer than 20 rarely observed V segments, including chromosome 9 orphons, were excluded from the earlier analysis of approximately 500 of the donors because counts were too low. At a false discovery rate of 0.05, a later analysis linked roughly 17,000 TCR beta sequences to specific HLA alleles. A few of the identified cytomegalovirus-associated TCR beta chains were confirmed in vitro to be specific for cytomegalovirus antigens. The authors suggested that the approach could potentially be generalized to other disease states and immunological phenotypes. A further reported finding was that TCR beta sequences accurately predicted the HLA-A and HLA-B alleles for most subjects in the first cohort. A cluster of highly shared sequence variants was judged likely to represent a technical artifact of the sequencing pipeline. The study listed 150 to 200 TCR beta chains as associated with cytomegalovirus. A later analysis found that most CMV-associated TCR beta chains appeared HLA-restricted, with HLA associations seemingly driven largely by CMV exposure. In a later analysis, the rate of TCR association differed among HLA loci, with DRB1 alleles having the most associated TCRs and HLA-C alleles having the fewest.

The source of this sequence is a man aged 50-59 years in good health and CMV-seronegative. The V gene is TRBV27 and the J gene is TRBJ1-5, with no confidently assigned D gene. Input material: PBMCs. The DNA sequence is TGTGCCAGCAGTCTTAAATCCCCGGGATATAGCAATCAGCCCCAGCATTTT. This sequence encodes CASSLKSPGYSNQPQHF.